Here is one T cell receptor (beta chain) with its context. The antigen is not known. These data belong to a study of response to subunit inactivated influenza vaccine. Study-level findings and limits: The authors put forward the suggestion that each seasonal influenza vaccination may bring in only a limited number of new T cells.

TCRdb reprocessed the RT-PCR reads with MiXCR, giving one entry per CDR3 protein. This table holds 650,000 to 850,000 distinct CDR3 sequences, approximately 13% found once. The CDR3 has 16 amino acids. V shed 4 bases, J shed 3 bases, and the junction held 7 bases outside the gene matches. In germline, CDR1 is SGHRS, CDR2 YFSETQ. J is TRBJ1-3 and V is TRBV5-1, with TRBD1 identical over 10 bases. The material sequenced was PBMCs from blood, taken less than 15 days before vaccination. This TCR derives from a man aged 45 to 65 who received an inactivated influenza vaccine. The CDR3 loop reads CASSLRDRGDGNTIYF. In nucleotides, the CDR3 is TGCGCCAGCAGCCTCCGGGACAGGGGTGATGGAAACACCATATATTTT. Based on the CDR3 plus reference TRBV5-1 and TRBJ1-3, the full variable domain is KAGVTQTPRYLIKTRGQQVTLSCSPISGHRSVSWYQQTPGQGLQFLFEYFSETQRNKGNFPGRFSGRQFSNSRSEMNVSTLELGDSALYLCASSLRDRGDGNTIYFGEGSWLTVV.